Described below is a single T cell receptor (beta chain) sequence and its context. Antigen unknown. The entry originates in a study of cytomegalovirus exposure and HLA in healthy donors. The study, taken as a whole, reports: Cytomegalovirus-associated status was assigned to about 180 TCR beta chains.

This CDR3 has 15 amino acids. Germline loops: CDR1 SGHRS, CDR2 YFSETQ. PCR primers comprised 60 Vbeta and 13 Jbeta primers. Repertoires were generated with immunoSEQ multiplex PCR, while TCRdb's copy carries only in-frame clones and drops some. The sample shows approximately 70,000 clones, around four fifths of them seen only once. This sequence originates from a man aged 35 to 55 in good health and CMV-seronegative. Source material: PBMCs. The chain combines TRBV5-1 with TRBJ2-5; 8 positions agree with TRBD1. The DNA end favors TRBJ2-7, so the J call may be wrong. CDR3 sequence reads: CASSIQGAIFYEQYF. DNA for the CDR3: TGCGCCAGCAGCATCCAGGGGGCCATTTTCTACGAGCAGTACTTC.